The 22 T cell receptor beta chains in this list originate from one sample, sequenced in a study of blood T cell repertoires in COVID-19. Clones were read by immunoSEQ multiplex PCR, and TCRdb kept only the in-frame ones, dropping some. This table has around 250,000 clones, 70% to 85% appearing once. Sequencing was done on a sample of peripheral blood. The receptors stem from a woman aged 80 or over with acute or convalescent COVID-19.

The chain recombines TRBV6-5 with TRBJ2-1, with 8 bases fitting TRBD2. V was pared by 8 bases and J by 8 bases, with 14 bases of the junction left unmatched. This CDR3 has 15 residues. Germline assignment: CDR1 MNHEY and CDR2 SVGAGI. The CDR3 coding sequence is TGTGCCAGCGATTTGCCGGGAGGGCCAATTGATGAGCAGTTCTTC. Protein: CASDLPGGPIDEQFF.

The CDR3 spells CASSFYGGGGYTF. In DNA form, the CDR3 reads TGTGCCAGCAGCTTTTACGGGGGAGGCGGCTACACCTTC. The J gene is TRBJ1-2, the V gene TRBV11-2; D perhaps matches TRBD1 (5 bases). CDR1 and CDR2 (germline): SGHAT, FQNNGV. The V gene lost 3 bases and the J gene lost 8 bases, with 13 bases spanning the gap. The CDR3 is 13 amino acids.

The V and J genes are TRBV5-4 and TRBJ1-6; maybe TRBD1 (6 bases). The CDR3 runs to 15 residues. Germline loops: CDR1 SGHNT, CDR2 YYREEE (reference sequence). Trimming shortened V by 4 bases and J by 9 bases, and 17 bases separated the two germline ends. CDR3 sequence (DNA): TGTGCCAGCAGCCCCGGACAGCTTGGGGTTTCACCCCTCCACTTT. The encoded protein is CASSPGQLGVSPLHF.

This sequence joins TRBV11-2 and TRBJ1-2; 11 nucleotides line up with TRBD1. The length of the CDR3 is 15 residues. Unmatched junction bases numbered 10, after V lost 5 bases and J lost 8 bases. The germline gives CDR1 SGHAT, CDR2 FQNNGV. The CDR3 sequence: CASSPGQGAERGYTF. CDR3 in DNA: TGTGCCAGCAGCCCCGGACAGGGGGCGGAACGGGGCTACACCTTC.

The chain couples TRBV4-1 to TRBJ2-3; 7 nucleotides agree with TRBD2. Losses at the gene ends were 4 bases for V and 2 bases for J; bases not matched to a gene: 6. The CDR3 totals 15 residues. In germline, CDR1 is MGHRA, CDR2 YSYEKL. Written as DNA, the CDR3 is TGCGCCAGCAGCCGTGGACGGGGGGTCACAGATACGCAGTATTTT. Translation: CASSRGRGVTDTQYF.

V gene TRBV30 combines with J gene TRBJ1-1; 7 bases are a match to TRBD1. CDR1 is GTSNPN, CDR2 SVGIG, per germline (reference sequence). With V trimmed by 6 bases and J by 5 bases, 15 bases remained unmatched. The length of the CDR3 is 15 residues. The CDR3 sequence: CACLRTGLGCTEAFF. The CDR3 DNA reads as TGTGCCTGCCTAAGGACAGGTCTGGGTTGTACTGAAGCTTTCTTT.

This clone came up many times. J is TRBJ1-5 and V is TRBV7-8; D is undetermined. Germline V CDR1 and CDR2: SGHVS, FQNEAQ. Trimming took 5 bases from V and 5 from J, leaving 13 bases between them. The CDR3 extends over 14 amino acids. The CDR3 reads CASSPAGLHQPQHF. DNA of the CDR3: TGTGCCAGCAGCCCCGCGGGTCTTCATCAGCCCCAGCATTTT.

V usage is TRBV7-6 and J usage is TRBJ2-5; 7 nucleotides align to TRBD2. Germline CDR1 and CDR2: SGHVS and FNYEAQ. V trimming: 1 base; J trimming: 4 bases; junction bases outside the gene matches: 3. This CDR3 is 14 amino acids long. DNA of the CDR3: TGTGCCAGCAGCTTAGGAAGCGGGGTAGAGACCCAGTACTTC. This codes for CASSLGSGVETQYF.

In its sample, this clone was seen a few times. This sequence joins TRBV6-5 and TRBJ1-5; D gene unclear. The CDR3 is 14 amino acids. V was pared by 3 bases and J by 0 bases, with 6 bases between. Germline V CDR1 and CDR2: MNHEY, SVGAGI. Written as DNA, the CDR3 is TGTGCCAGCAGTTATACTTATAGCAATCAGCCCCAGCATTTT. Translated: CASSYTYSNQPQHF.

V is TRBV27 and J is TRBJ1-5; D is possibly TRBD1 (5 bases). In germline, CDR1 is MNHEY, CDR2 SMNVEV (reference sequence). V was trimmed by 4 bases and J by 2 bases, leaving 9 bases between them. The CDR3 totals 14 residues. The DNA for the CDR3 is TGTGCCAGCAGTTCCGAGACAGGCAATCAGCCCCAGCATTTT. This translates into CASSSETGNQPQHF.

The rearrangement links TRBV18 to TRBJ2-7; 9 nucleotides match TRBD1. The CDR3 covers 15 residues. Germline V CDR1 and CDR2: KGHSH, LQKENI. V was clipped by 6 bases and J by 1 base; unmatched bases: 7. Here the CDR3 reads CASSEPGQGSYEQYF. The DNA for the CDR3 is TGTGCCAGCTCGGAGCCGGGACAGGGATCCTACGAGCAGTACTTC. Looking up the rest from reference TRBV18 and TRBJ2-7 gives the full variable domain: NAGVMQNPRHLVRRRGQEARLRCSPMKGHSHVYWYRQLPEEGLKFMVYLQKENIIDESGMPKERFSAEFPKEGPSILRIQQVVRGDSAAYFCASSEPGQGSYEQYFGPGTRLTVT.

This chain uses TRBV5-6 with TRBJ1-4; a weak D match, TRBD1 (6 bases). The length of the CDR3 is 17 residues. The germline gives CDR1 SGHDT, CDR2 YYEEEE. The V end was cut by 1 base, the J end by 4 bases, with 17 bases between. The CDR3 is CASSLRVIQGINEKLFF. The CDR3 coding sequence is TGTGCCAGCAGCTTGCGGGTTATACAGGGCATTAATGAAAAACTGTTTTTT. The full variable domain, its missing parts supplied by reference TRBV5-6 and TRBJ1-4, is DAGVTQSPTHLIKTRGQQVTLRCSPKSGHDTVSWYQQALGQGPQFIFQYYEEEERQRGNFPDRFSGHQFPNYSSELNVNALLLGDSALYLCASSLRVIQGINEKLFFGSGTQLSVL.

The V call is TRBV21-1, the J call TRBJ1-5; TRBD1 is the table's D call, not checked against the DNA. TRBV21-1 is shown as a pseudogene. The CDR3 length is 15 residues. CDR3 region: CASESHRDSNQPQHF. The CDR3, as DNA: TGTGCCAGCGAGTCACACAGGGATAGCAATCAGCCCCAGCATTTT.

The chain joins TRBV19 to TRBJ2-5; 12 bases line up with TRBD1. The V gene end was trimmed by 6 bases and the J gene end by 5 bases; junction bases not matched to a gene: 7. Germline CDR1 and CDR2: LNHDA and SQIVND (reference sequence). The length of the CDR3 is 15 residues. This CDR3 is CASSYGTGGRETQYF. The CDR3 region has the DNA TGTGCCAGTAGCTACGGGACAGGGGGCAGGGAGACCCAGTACTTC.

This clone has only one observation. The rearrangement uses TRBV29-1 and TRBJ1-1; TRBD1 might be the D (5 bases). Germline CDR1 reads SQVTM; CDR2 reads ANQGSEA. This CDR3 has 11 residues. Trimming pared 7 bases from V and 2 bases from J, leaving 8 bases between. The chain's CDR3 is CSGQGNTEAFF. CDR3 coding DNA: TGCAGCGGCCAGGGAAACACTGAAGCTTTCTTT.

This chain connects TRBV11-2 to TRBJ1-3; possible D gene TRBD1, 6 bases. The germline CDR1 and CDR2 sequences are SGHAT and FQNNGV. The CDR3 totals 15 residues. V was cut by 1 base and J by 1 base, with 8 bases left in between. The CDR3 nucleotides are TGTGCCAGCAGCTTAGTAGGGGGTTCTGGAAACACCATATATTTT. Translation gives CASSLVGGSGNTIYF.

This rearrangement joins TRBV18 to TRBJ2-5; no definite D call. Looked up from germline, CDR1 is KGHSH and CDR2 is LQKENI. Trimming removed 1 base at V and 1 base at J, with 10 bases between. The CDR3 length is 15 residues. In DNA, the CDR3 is TGTGCCAGCTCACCACGGGCCAGCTCCCAAGAGACCCAGTACTTC. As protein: CASSPRASSQETQYF.

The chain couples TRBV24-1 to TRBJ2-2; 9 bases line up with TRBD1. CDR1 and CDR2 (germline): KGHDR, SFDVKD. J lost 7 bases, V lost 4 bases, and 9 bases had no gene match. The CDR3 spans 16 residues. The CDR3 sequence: CATSDAGQGTIGELFF. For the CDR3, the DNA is TGTGCCACCAGTGACGCGGGACAGGGAACGATCGGGGAGCTGTTTTTT.

The CDR3 loop is CASSIEGSYYGYTF. CDR3 DNA: TGTGCCAGTAGTATAGAGGGCAGCTACTATGGCTACACCTTC. This sequence joins TRBV19 and TRBJ1-2; no reliable D call. The CDR3 sequence is 14 residues long. Germline V gene lookup returns CDR1 LNHDA and CDR2 SQIVND (reference sequence). V lost 0 bases, J lost 3 bases, and 8 bases lay in between.

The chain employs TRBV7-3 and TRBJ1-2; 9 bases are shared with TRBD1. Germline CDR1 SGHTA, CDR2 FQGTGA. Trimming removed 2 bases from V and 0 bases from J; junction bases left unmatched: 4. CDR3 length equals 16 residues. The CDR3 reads CASSLSGTGSNYGYTF. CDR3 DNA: TGTGCCAGCAGCTTATCCGGGACAGGGTCTAACTATGGCTACACCTTC. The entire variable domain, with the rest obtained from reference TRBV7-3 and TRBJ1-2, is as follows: GAGVSQTPSNKVTEKGKYVELRCDPISGHTALYWYRQSLGQGPEFLIYFQGTGAADDSGLPNDRFFAVRPEGSVSTLKIQRTERGDSAVYLCASSLSGTGSNYGYTFGSGTRLTVV.

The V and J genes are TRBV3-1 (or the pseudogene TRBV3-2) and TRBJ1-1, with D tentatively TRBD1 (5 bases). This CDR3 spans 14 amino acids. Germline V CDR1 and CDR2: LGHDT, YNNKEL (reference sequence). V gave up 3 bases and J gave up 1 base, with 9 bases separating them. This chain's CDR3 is CASSQGRENTEAFF. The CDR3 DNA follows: TGTGCCAGCAGCCAGGGCAGGGAGAACACTGAAGCTTTCTTT.

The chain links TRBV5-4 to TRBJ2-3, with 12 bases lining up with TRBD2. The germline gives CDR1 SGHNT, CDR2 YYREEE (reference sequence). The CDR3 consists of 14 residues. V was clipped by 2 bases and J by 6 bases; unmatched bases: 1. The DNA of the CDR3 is TGTGCCAGCAGCTTTGGGACTAGCGGGGATACGCAGTATTTT. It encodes CASSFGTSGDTQYF.